These T cell receptor beta chains were read from a single sample in a study of metastatic and nonmetastatic thyroid tumors. TCRdb called clones again from the PCR reads with MiXCR. The table shows about 15,000 clones, with approximately 25% occurring only once. Sequenced: tumor tissue. These receptors were obtained from a female donor with papillary thyroid cancer or a benign thyroid nodule (not recorded which). Some clones in this sample may be carry-over from other donors' samples. Each CDR3 is given with its conserved first and last residue. A D gene is named only where the DNA matches it firmly. The listing skips clone size in some rows; elsewhere it reads once, few, many or a size class.

V	D	J	size	CDR3	DNA
TRBV7-2	TRBD2	TRBJ2-3	NA	CASRLAGGPATDTQYF	TGTGCCAGCAGATTAGCGGGGGGGCCCGCCACAGATACGCAGTATTTT
TRBV20-1	TRBD2	TRBJ2-3	NA	CSARGGGRAADTQYF	TGCAGTGCTAGAGGGGGCGGGAGGGCCGCAGATACGCAGTATTTT
TRBV7-9	TRBD1	TRBJ2-5	many	CASSSETGGAGETQYF	TGTGCCAGCAGCTCCGAGACAGGGGGCGCCGGGGAGACCCAGTACTTC
TRBV6-1	NA	TRBJ1-2	NA	CASSERIGDERGYTF	TGTGCCAGCAGCGAGCGGATCGGGGACGAGAGGGGCTACACCTTC
TRBV4-1	TRBD2	TRBJ2-1	once	CASSQCSGLADNEQFF	TGCGCCAGCAGCCAATGTTCAGGCCTAGCGGACAATGAGCAGTTCTTC
TRBV6-2/TRBV6-3	TRBD2	TRBJ2-1	few	CASSHTSGRFYNEQFF	TGTGCCAGCAGCCACACTAGCGGAAGGTTCTACAATGAGCAGTTCTTC
TRBV10-1	NA	TRBJ2-7	few	CASSEGPSDEQYF	TGCGCCAGCAGTGAAGGACCATCGGACGAGCAGTACTTC
TRBV10-3	NA	TRBJ2-1	few	CATGDAGNLDYNEQFF	TGTGCCACAGGGGACGCGGGGAATTTAGATTACAATGAGCAGTTCTTC
TRBV6-2/TRBV6-3	NA	TRBJ2-7	many	CASSLSGYEQYF	TGTGCCAGCAGTTTAAGTGGCTACGAGCAGTACTTC
TRBV9	NA	TRBJ2-5	many	CASSVRAGQETQYF	TGTGCCAGCAGCGTTAGGGCAGGGCAAGAGACCCAGTACTTC
TRBV5-1	NA	TRBJ2-7	NA	CASSPDNSYEQYF	TGCGCCAGCAGCCCAGACAATTCCTACGAGCAGTACTTC
TRBV15	NA	TRBJ2-5	NA	CATGESRQPKETQYF	TGTGCCACCGGCGAATCGCGACAGCCTAAAGAGACCCAGTACTTC
TRBV6-1	NA	TRBJ1-2	few	CASRLGFNYGYTF	TGTGCCAGCAGATTGGGTTTTAACTATGGCTACACCTTT
TRBV19	TRBD2	TRBJ2-5	medium-sized	CASSIAGVGETQYF	TGTGCCAGTAGTATTGCGGGAGTGGGAGAGACCCAGTACTTC
TRBV18	TRBD2	TRBJ2-7	once	CASSPGLAGVSYEQYF	TGTGCCAGCTCTCCTGGACTAGCGGGAGTTTCCTACGAGCAGTACTTC
TRBV5-1	TRBD1	TRBJ2-3	once	CASCRPGQWDGTDTQYF	TGCGCCAGCTGTCGACCGGGACAGTGGGATGGGACAGATACGCAGTATTTT
TRBV30	TRBD2	TRBJ2-1	NA	CAWRVLAGVGNEQFF	TGTGCCTGGAGAGTACTAGCGGGAGTTGGCAATGAGCAGTTCTTC
TRBV19	NA	TRBJ1-4	NA	CASRGTSTPRIFF	TGTGCCAGTAGAGGGACGTCTACGCCCCGGATCTTTTTT
TRBV2	NA	TRBJ1-2	few	CASSDRQLLYGYTF	TGTGCCAGCAGTGATAGGCAGTTGCTGTATGGCTACACCTTC
TRBV10-1	TRBD2	TRBJ2-3	NA	CAISDTTSGGTDTQYF	TGCGCCATCAGTGATACGACTAGCGGGGGCACAGATACGCAGTATTTT
TRBV20-1	NA	TRBJ1-1	NA	CSASPPGTVGTEAFF	TGCAGTGCTAGCCCGCCCGGCACAGTGGGCACTGAAGCTTTCTTT
TRBV6-1	TRBD2	TRBJ2-1	medium-sized	CASKATSGGNEQFF	TGTGCCAGCAAGGCTACTAGCGGGGGGAACGAGCAGTTCTTC
TRBV5-6	NA	TRBJ2-1	many	CASSDRDTLDNEQFF	TGTGCCAGCAGCGATAGGGACACCCTCGACAATGAGCAGTTCTTC
TRBV28	NA	TRBJ2-1	few	CASSFRLGYNEQFF	TGTGCCAGCAGTTTCCGTCTCGGATACAATGAGCAGTTCTTC
TRBV4-1	NA	TRBJ1-1	many	CASSQDRHGNTEAFF	TGCGCCAGCAGCCAAGACCGGCACGGGAACACTGAAGCTTTCTTT
TRBV6-2/TRBV6-3	NA	TRBJ1-1	NA	CATLQGTGAFF	TGTGCCACCCTACAGGGCACTGGGGCTTTCTTT
TRBV5-1	NA	TRBJ2-7	many	CASSPDGGYEQYF	TGCGCCAGCAGCCCGGATGGGGGATACGAGCAGTACTTC
TRBV20-1	TRBD1	TRBJ1-1	medium-sized	CSATGQGTNTEAFF	TGCAGTGCTACTGGACAGGGCACGAACACTGAAGCTTTCTTT
TRBV20-1	TRBD2	TRBJ2-3	NA	CGARRESGRTDTQYF	TGCGGTGCTAGACGCGAAAGCGGGAGAACAGATACGCAGTATTTT
TRBV10-1	NA	TRBJ2-3	many	CASSEESGGYTDTQYF	TGCGCCAGCAGTGAGGAGTCGGGGGGCTACACAGATACGCAGTATTTT
TRBV20-1	NA	TRBJ2-1	once	CSASKTDSHEQFF	TGCAGTGCTAGTAAGACGGATTCCCATGAGCAGTTCTTC
TRBV25-1	NA	TRBJ1-1	few	CASSELAGVAFF	TGTGCCAGCAGTGAATTGGCCGGAGTGGCTTTCTTT
TRBV20-1	NA	TRBJ2-7	many	CSVGGLYEQYF	TGCAGTGTCGGAGGGCTCTACGAGCAGTACTTC
TRBV20-1	NA	TRBJ1-5	many	CSASGSNQPQHF	TGCAGTGCTAGTGGTAGCAATCAGCCCCAGCATTTT
TRBV30	NA	TRBJ2-7	NA	CAWSLGSDYDQYF	TGTGCCTGGAGTCTTGGATCTGACTACGATCAGTACTTC
TRBV7-2	NA	TRBJ2-2	medium-sized	CASSHYLVSGLNTGELFF	TGTGCCAGCAGCCATTACCTCGTGAGCGGGCTTAACACCGGGGAGCTGTTTTTT
TRBV4-2	TRBD2	TRBJ2-7	NA	CASSQETAGGYEQYF	TGTGCCAGCAGCCAAGAAACGGCGGGAGGATACGAGCAGTACTTC
TRBV19	NA	TRBJ2-2	NA	CASSIGYGELFF	TGTGCCAGTAGTATCGGCTACGGGGAGCTGTTTTTT
TRBV2	TRBD2	TRBJ2-1	NA	CVTSGTSSTWLDNEQFF	TGTGTGACTTCGGGGACTAGCTCCACCTGGTTGGACAATGAGCAGTTCTTC
TRBV5-4	TRBD2	TRBJ2-7	many	CASSLGGVGGIHEQYF	TGCGCCAGCAGCTTGGGAGGTGTCGGGGGGATTCACGAGCAGTACTTC
TRBV27	NA	TRBJ2-3	few	CASSPRGADTQYF	TGTGCTAGCAGTCCTCGAGGGGCAGATACGCAGTATTTT
TRBV4-2	NA	TRBJ2-4	many	CASSQDRGPGNIQYF	TGTGCCAGCAGCCAAGATCGGGGGCCCGGAAACATTCAGTACTTC
TRBV24-1	TRBD2	TRBJ2-3	many	CATSKLAGGTDTQYF	TGTGCCACCAGCAAACTAGCGGGAGGGACAGATACGCAGTATTTT
TRBV5-6	TRBD2	TRBJ2-3	many	CASSLRTSVTDTQYF	TGTGCCAGCAGCTTGCGGACTAGCGTCACAGATACGCAGTATTTT
TRBV10-3	TRBD2	TRBJ2-7	NA	CAIMASGSSWYEQYF	TGTGCCATCATGGCTAGCGGGAGTAGCTGGTACGAGCAGTACTTC
TRBV5-6	TRBD1	TRBJ1-2	medium-sized	CASRGQNYYGYTF	TGTGCCAGCAGGGGACAGAACTACTATGGCTACACCTTC
TRBV20-1	NA	TRBJ2-5	NA	CSSREEGFVTQYF	TGCAGTTCTAGAGAAGAAGGATTTGTGACCCAGTACTTC
TRBV6-1	TRBD1	TRBJ1-1	many	CASVGGQLNTEAFF	TGTGCCAGCGTAGGGGGACAGCTGAACACTGAAGCTTTCTTT
TRBV6-1	TRBD1	TRBJ2-7	many	CASSWGQGSYSYEQYF	TGTGCCAGCAGCTGGGGACAGGGGAGTTACTCCTACGAGCAGTACTTC
TRBV28	TRBD1	TRBJ2-5	few	CASSSGTVGETQYF	TGTGCCAGCAGTTCCGGGACAGTAGGAGAGACCCAGTACTTC
TRBV20-1	NA	TRBJ1-2	many	CSARGQGSNYGYTF	TGCAGTGCTAGAGGCCAGGGAAGTAATTATGGCTACACCTTC
TRBV5-6	NA	TRBJ1-5	many	CASSLVGEPQHF	TGTGCCAGCAGCTTGGTGGGGGAACCCCAGCATTTT
TRBV10-3	NA	TRBJ2-1	NA	CAIKTSWENGQFF	TGTGCCATCAAAACTAGCTGGGAGAATGGGCAGTTCTTC
TRBV24-1	NA	TRBJ1-5	NA	CATSDVYSGSNRPQHF	TGTGCCACCAGTGATGTATACTCGGGAAGCAATCGGCCCCAGCATTTT
TRBV14	NA	TRBJ1-1	few	CASSQDPPGGEVEAFF	TGTGCCAGCAGCCAAGATCCCCCGGGAGGGGAGGTTGAAGCTTTCTTT
TRBV29-1	NA	TRBJ2-3	many	CSVRYGAPTDTQYF	TGCAGCGTTCGTTACGGGGCACCCACAGATACGCAGTATTTT
TRBV12-3/TRBV12-4	TRBD2	TRBJ2-7	few	CASKSSGDDEQYF	TGTGCCAGCAAATCTAGCGGGGATGACGAGCAGTACTTC
TRBV7-9	NA	TRBJ2-1	many	CASSLALEQFF	TGTGCCAGCAGCTTAGCTCTTGAGCAGTTCTTC